Following are 25 T cell receptor beta chains from one sample sequenced in a study of shared clonotypes between healthy human individuals. Sequencing was performed with immunoSEQ multiplex PCR; in TCRdb, only in-frame clones are kept and a portion is missing. Altogether fewer than 400,000 clones are present, roughly 70% being singletons, with the ten largest covering 10% to 13%. Sample: memory CD4+ T cells sorted from blood. Subset denoted: CD45RA-negative fraction. These receptors originate from a man aged 30-40 years in good health.

This chain uses TRBV6-1 with TRBJ2-7; D not certain. This CDR3 comprises 17 residues. From germline, CDR1 is MNHNS and CDR2 SASEGT. V was shortened by 2 bases and J by 1 base, with 18 bases between the two germline ends. Here the CDR3 DNA reads TGTGCCAGCAGTGAAAAGGTTGACTTTCTGGGGTCCTACGAGCAGTACTTC. This sequence encodes CASSEKVDFLGSYEQYF.

The rearrangement uses TRBV7-3 and TRBJ2-5; the match to TRBD2 covers 10 bases. The CDR3 contains 15 residues. With V trimmed by 4 bases and J by 2 bases, 4 bases remained unmatched. From germline, CDR1 is SGHTA and CDR2 FQGTGA. The CDR3 DNA is TGTGCCAGCAGCTATACTAGCGGGGCACAAGAGACCCAGTACTTC. Its protein product is CASSYTSGAQETQYF.

V usage is TRBV14 and J usage is TRBJ2-1, with 11 bases matching TRBD2. V lost 4 bases and J lost 7; bases outside the gene matches: 15. This CDR3 has 18 residues. CDR1 is SGHDN and CDR2 is FVKESK in the germline V gene. CDR3 sequence: CASSREWRLAGGKNEQFF. Here the CDR3 DNA reads TGTGCCAGCAGCCGAGAATGGAGGCTAGCGGGAGGAAAGAATGAGCAGTTCTTC.

The chain is built from TRBV18 and TRBJ1-4; possible D gene TRBD1, 5 bases. Trimming left V 1 base short and J 3 bases short, with 6 bases between. Germline V gene lookup returns CDR1 KGHSH and CDR2 LQKENI. The CDR3 spans 14 residues. The DNA for the CDR3 is TGTGCCAGCTCACCACGGGACGCTAATGAAAAACTGTTTTTT. It yields the protein CASSPRDANEKLFF.

J is TRBJ1-4 and V is TRBV27, with D hard to call. CDR1 and CDR2 from the germline V gene are MNHEY and SMNVEV (reference sequence). The ends were cut back, 10 bases at V and 5 bases at J, with 11 bases in the middle. This CDR3 has 12 residues. In DNA form, the CDR3 reads TGTGCCACGGCAGCCAGCAATGAAAAACTGTTTTTT. This encodes CATAASNEKLFF.

This clone was seen a single time. V and J are TRBV11-2 and TRBJ2-5, with D uncertain. CDR1 SGHAT and CDR2 FQNNGV come from the germline V gene. The CDR3 consists of 15 residues. Between the trimmed V and J ends, which lost 1 base and 4 bases, there was a span of 13 bases. CDR3 in DNA: TGTGCCAGCAGCTTAGGCCAGACGGTAGGAGAGACCCAGTACTTC. The encoded protein is CASSLGQTVGETQYF.

The chain links TRBV7-3 to TRBJ2-1; D ambiguous. Germline V gene data show CDR1 as SGHTA and CDR2 as FQGTGA. The V and J ends lost 1 base and 0 bases respectively, with 16 bases between them. There are 18 residues in the CDR3. CDR3 in DNA: TGTGCCAGCAGCTTAAGCATCGGAGTCCCAGGCTCCTACAATGAGCAGTTCTTC. Translating it yields CASSLSIGVPGSYNEQFF.

For this clone: The same CDR3 also results from other DNA sequences found in this sample. The chain links TRBV7-9 to TRBJ2-3; no clear D gene. V was clipped by 3 bases and J by 2 bases, with 12 bases between them. The CDR3 spans 15 residues. CDR1 SEHNR and CDR2 FQNEAQ come from the germline V gene (reference sequence). Here the CDR3 reads CASSFWGRDTDTQYF. The CDR3 bases are TGTGCCAGCAGCTTTTGGGGTCGTGACACAGATACGCAGTATTTT.

The chain recombines TRBV7-2 with TRBJ1-5; no clear D. Germline V gene sequence: CDR1 SGHTA, CDR2 FQGNSA. The CDR3 length is 15 residues. Trimming shortened V by 10 bases and J by 4 bases, and 20 bases separated the two germline ends. CDR3 in amino acids: CATSGQALGNQPQHF. CDR3 DNA: TGTGCCACCAGTGGCCAGGCATTAGGAAATCAGCCCCAGCATTTT.

V is TRBV30 and J is TRBJ2-1; TRBD2 agrees at 7 bases. The CDR3 is 15 residues long. The V gene end was trimmed by 2 bases and the J gene end by 3 bases; junction bases not matched to a gene: 7. The germline V gene has CDR1 GTSNPN and CDR2 SVGIG (reference sequence). CDR3 residues: CAWSTIAGLYNEQFF. In nucleotides, the CDR3 is TGTGCCTGGAGTACTATAGCGGGCCTCTACAATGAGCAGTTCTTC.

This clone was detected once. The chain couples TRBV9 to TRBJ2-1; the D gene is possibly TRBD2 (6 bases). The CDR3 covers 16 residues. The germline gives CDR1 SGDLS, CDR2 YYNGEE. The V gene lost 0 bases and the J gene lost 0 bases, with 10 bases spanning the gap. The CDR3: CASSVASASSYNEQFF. CDR3 DNA sequence: TGTGCCAGCAGCGTAGCTAGCGCGAGCTCCTACAATGAGCAGTTCTTC. Complete variable domain (other parts from reference TRBV9 and TRBJ2-1): DSGVTQTPKHLITATGQRVTLRCSPRSGDLSVYWYQQSLDQGLQFLIQYYNGEERAKGNILERFSAQQFPDLHSELNLSSLELGDSALYFCASSVASASSYNEQFFGPGTRLTVL.

This clone showed up just once. The V and J genes are TRBV5-4 and TRBJ2-1; possibly TRBD1 for D (6 bases). CDR3 size: 14 residues. CDR1 SGHNT and CDR2 YYREEE come from the germline V gene (reference sequence). V was clipped by 2 bases and J by 3 bases, with 9 bases between them. CDR3 amino acids: CASSFRGDYNEQFF. CDR3 coding DNA: TGTGCCAGCAGCTTCAGGGGCGACTACAATGAGCAGTTCTTC.

This chain links TRBV6-4 with TRBJ2-2; D remains ambiguous. The CDR3 runs to 14 residues. With 9 bases removed from V and 7 bases from J, the gap between germline ends came to 18 bases. The V gene's germline CDR1 is MRHNA and CDR2 SNTAGT. This CDR3 reads CASKVSMADGELFF. For the CDR3, the DNA is TGTGCCAGTAAAGTTTCCATGGCGGACGGGGAGCTGTTTTTT.

The chain uses TRBV25-1 and TRBJ1-4; 7 bases map to TRBD1. Germline loops: CDR1 MGHDK, CDR2 SYGVNS. V lost 3 bases to trimming and J lost 5 bases; unmatched junction nucleotides: 6. The CDR3 spans 15 residues. The CDR3 DNA reads as TGTGCCAGCAGTGATAGGGCAGGGGGGAATGAAAAACTGTTTTTT. This gives the protein CASSDRAGGNEKLFF. Full variable domain (remainder filled in from reference TRBV25-1 and TRBJ1-4): EADIYQTPRYLVIGTGKKITLECSQTMGHDKMYWYQQDPGMELHLIHYSYGVNSTEKGDLSSESTVSRIRTEHFPLTLESARPSHTSQYLCASSDRAGGNEKLFFGSGTQLSVL.

The table lists this clone with a count of one. The rearrangement joins TRBV28 to TRBJ2-1; TRBD1 agrees at 7 bases. The CDR3 totals 14 residues. CDR1 is MDHEN and CDR2 is SYDVKM in the germline V gene. Trimming removed 8 bases from V and 9 bases from J; junction bases left unmatched: 13. CDR3 DNA: TGTGCCAGCGACAAGACAGGGTACCTTGTTGAGCAGTTCTTC. Translating gives CASDKTGYLVEQFF.

This sequence joins TRBV7-8 and TRBJ2-3; the D is unclear. Trimming stripped 4 bases from V and 5 bases from J, with 10 bases between. The CDR3 loop spans 13 amino acids. Germline V gene sequence: CDR1 SGHVS, CDR2 FQNEAQ. CDR3 sequence reads: CASSSGPRDTQYF. DNA of the CDR3: TGTGCCAGCAGCTCCGGGCCAAGAGATACGCAGTATTTT.

This clone was recorded a few times. V gene TRBV27 combines with J gene TRBJ2-5; 11 positions agree with TRBD2. The CDR3 is made up of 15 amino acids. J was trimmed by 4 bases and V by 6 bases; bases with no gene match: 7. Germline V lookup: CDR1 MNHEY, CDR2 SMNVEV (reference sequence). The CDR3 sequence is CASRLTSGIGETQYF. The CDR3 region has the DNA TGTGCCAGCAGGCTGACTAGCGGGATCGGAGAGACCCAGTACTTC.

The rearrangement joins TRBV30 to TRBJ1-4; TRBD1 might be the D (5 bases). Per the germline V gene, CDR1 is GTSNPN and CDR2 is SVGIG (reference sequence). The V and J ends lost 3 bases and 7 bases respectively, with 21 bases between them. The CDR3 runs to 16 residues. CDR3 sequence: CAWSSNRAGRGEKLFF. CDR3 sequence (DNA): TGTGCCTGGAGCTCCAATAGAGCAGGGAGGGGTGAAAAACTGTTTTTT.

About this clone itself: This sample also contains other DNA sequences that code for the same CDR3. The J gene is TRBJ1-1, the V gene TRBV25-1; D is undetermined. Trimming removed 9 bases at V and 5 bases at J, with 16 bases between. The V gene's germline CDR1 is MGHDK and CDR2 SYGVNS. The CDR3 is made up of 13 amino acids. The CDR3 bases are TGTGCCAGTTTGTCCAAATCGAGAACTGAAGCTTTCTTT. Protein: CASLSKSRTEAFF.

The chain uses TRBV14 and TRBJ2-7; D might be TRBD2 (6 bases). V lost 3 bases and J lost 2, with 14 bases in between. In germline, CDR1 is SGHDN, CDR2 FVKESK. The CDR3 runs 15 residues. CDR3 amino acids: CASSHGTGATYEQYF. CDR3 nucleotide sequence: TGTGCCAGCAGCCATGGGACGGGAGCGACCTACGAGCAGTACTTC.

The chain couples TRBV27 to TRBJ2-1; D may be TRBD2 (5 bases). Trimming took 3 bases from V and 9 from J, leaving 9 bases between them. Germline loops: CDR1 MNHEY, CDR2 SMNVEV (reference sequence). The length of the CDR3 is 12 residues. CDR3 region: CASSFYGSEQFF. Written as DNA, the CDR3 is TGTGCCAGCAGTTTCTATGGGAGTGAGCAGTTCTTC.

For this clone: Other DNA sequences in this sample translate to the same CDR3. V usage is TRBV29-1 and J usage is TRBJ2-7; 7 bases align to TRBD2. CDR1 and CDR2 (germline): SQVTM, ANQGSEA. V was pared by 2 bases and J by 3 bases, with 1 base of the junction left unmatched. This CDR3 region has 12 residues. The CDR3 protein is CSVETGGYEQYF. In DNA, the CDR3 is TGCAGCGTTGAAACGGGGGGCTACGAGCAGTACTTC.

The rearrangement links TRBV13 to TRBJ2-2; 7 nucleotides match TRBD2. V shed 7 bases, J shed 0 bases, and the junction held 11 bases outside the gene matches. The germline gives CDR1 PRHDT, CDR2 FYEKMQ (reference sequence). This CDR3 is 17 amino acids long. CDR3: CASMSSGAGTNTGELFF. The CDR3 nucleotides are TGTGCCAGCATGTCAAGCGGGGCAGGCACGAACACCGGGGAGCTGTTTTTT.

The V call is TRBV6-1, the J call TRBJ1-3, with a weak D call TRBD1 (5 bases). Looked up from germline, CDR1 is MNHNS and CDR2 is SASEGT. This CDR3 spans 16 amino acids. V lost 2 bases and J lost 4, with 15 bases in between. Here the CDR3 reads CASSESGTRSGNTIYF. CDR3 sequence (DNA): TGTGCCAGCAGTGAATCCGGGACCCGCTCAGGAAACACCATATATTTT.

This chain uses TRBV9 with TRBJ2-3; D is possibly TRBD1 (6 bases). Germline V gene sequence: CDR1 SGDLS, CDR2 YYNGEE. V lost 4 bases to trimming and J lost 4 bases, with 19 bases between them. The CDR3 sequence is 16 residues long. This chain's CDR3 is CASSPPGVGSADTQYF. As DNA, the CDR3 is TGTGCCAGCAGCCCCCCAGGGGTAGGGAGCGCAGATACGCAGTATTTT.